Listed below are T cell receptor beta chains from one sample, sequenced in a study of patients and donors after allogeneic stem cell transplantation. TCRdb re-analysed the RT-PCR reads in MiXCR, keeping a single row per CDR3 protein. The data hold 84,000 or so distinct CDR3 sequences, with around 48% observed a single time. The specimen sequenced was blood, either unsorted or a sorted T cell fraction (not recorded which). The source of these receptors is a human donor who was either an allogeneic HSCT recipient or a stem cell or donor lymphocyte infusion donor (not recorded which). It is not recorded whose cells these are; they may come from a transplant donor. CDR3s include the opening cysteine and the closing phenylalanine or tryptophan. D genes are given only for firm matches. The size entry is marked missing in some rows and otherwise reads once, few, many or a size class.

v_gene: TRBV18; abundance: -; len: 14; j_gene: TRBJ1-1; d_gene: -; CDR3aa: CASSPSVLNTEAFF; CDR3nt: TGTGCCAGCTCACCAAGCGTCCTGAACACTGAAGCTTTCTTT
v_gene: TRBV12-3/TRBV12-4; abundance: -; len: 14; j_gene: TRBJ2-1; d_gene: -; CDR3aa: CASTKEGPYNEQFF; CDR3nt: TGTGCCAGCACCAAGGAAGGGCCATACAATGAGCAGTTCTTC
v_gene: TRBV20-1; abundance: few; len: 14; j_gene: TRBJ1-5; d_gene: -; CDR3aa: CSARDLYSNQPQHF; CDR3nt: TGCAGTGCTAGAGATCTCTATAGCAATCAGCCCCAGCATTTT
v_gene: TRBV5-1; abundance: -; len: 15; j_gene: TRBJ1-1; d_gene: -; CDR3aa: CASSLAYTENTEAFF; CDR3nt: TGCGCCAGCAGCTTGGCGTATACGGAGAACACTGAAGCTTTCTTT
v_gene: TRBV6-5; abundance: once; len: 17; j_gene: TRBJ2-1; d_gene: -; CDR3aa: CASSYRAPPSSYNEQFF; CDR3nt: TGTGCCAGCAGTTACAGGGCCCCCCCGAGCTCCTACAATGAGCAGTTCTTC
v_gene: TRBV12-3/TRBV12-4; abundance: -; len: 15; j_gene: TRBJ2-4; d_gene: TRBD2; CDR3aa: CASSLWEGRKNIQYF; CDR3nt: TGTGCCAGCAGTTTATGGGAGGGACGAAAAAACATTCAGTACTTC
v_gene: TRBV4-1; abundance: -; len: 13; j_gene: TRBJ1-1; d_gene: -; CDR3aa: CASAIGQNTEAFF; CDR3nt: TGCGCCAGCGCCATAGGACAAAACACTGAAGCTTTCTTT
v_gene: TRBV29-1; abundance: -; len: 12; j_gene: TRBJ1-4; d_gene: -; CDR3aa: CSGGNWGEKLFF; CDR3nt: TGCAGCGGGGGGAATTGGGGTGAAAAACTGTTTTTT
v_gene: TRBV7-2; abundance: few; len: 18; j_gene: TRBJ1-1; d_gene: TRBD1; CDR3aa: CASSLGQGATVLGTEAFF; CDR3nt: TGTGCCAGCAGCTTAGGACAGGGAGCGACGGTCCTTGGGACTGAAGCTTTCTTT
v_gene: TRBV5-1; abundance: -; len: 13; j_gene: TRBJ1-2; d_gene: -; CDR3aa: CASSLEGNTGYTF; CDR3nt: TGCGCCAGCAGCTTGGAAGGGAACACTGGCTACACCTTC
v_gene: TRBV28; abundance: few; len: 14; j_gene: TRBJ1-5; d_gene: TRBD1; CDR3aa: CASSVRQGNQPQHF; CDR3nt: TGTGCCAGCAGTGTCAGACAGGGGAACCAGCCCCAGCATTTT
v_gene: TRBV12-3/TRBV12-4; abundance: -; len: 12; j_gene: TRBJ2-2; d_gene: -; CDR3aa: CASERDTGELFF; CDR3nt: TGTGCCAGCGAAAGGGACACCGGGGAGCTGTTTTTT
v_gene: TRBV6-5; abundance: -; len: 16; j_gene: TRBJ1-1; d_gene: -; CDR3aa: CASSYSSGVMNTEAFF; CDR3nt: TGTGCCAGCAGTTACTCGAGTGGTGTCATGAACACTGAAGCTTTCTTT
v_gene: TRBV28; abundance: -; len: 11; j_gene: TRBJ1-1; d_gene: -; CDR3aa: CASTKNTEAFF; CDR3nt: TGTGCCAGCACAAAAAACACTGAAGCTTTCTTT
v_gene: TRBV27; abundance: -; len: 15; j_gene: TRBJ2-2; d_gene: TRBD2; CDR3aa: CASSALAGRSGELFF; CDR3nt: TGTGCCAGCAGCGCTCTAGCGGGACGGTCCGGGGAGCTGTTTTTT
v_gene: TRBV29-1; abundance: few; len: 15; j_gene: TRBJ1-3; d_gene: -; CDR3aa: CSVVDTGNDRNTIYF; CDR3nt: TGCAGCGTTGTCGATACAGGGAATGACAGAAACACCATATATTTT
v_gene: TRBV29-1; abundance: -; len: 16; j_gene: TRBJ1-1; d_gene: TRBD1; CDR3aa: CSVGGTGGSMNTEAFF; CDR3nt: TGCAGCGTTGGTGGGACAGGGGGTAGCATGAACACTGAAGCTTTCTTT
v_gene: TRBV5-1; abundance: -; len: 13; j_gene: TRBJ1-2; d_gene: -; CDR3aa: CASSFWAPDGYTF; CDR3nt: TGCGCCAGCAGCTTTTGGGCTCCCGATGGCTACACCTTC
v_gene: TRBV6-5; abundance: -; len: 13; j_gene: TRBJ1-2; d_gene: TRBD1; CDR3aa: CASRRGHNYGYTF; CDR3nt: TGTGCCAGCAGAAGGGGGCACAACTATGGCTACACCTTC
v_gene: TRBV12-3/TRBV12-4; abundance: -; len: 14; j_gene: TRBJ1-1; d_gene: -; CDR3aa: CASSRVGGASEAFF; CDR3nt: TGTGCCAGCAGCCGAGTAGGAGGGGCGTCTGAAGCTTTCTTT
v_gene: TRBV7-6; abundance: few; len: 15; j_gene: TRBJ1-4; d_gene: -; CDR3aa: CASSPTPGSNEKLFF; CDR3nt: TGTGCCAGCAGCCCGACGCCGGGTTCTAATGAAAAACTGTTTTTT
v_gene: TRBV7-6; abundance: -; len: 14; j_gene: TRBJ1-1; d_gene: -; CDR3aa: CASSPSSGYTEAFF; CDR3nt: TGTGCCAGCAGCCCCTCCTCTGGGTACACTGAAGCTTTCTTT
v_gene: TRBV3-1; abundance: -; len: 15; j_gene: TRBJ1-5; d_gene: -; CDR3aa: CASSLTGGSNQPQHF; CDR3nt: TGTGCCAGCAGCCTCACGGGAGGTAGCAATCAGCCCCAGCATTTT
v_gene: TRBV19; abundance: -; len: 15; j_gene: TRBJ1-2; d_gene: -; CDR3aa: CASIQTGPNISGYTF; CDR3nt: TGTGCCAGTATCCAGACAGGACCTAATATCTCTGGCTACACCTTC
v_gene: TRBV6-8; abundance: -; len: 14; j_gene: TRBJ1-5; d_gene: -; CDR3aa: CASSYEQLNQPQHF; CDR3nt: TGTGCCAGCAGTTACGAACAGCTGAATCAGCCCCAGCATTTT
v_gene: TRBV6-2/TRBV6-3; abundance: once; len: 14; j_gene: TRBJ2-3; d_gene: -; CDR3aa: CASSYRPGTDTQYF; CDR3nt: TGTGCCAGCAGTTATCGTCCAGGCACAGATACGCAGTATTTT
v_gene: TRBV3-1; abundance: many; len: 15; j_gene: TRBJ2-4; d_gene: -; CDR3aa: CASSQGAGPKNIQYF; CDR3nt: TGTGCCAGCAGCCAAGGCGCAGGGCCCAAAAACATTCAGTACTTC
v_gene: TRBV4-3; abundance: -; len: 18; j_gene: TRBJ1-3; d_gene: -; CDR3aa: CASSQEKGDRLSGNTIYF; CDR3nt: TGCGCCAGCAGCCAAGAAAAGGGAGACAGACTCTCTGGAAACACCATATATTTT
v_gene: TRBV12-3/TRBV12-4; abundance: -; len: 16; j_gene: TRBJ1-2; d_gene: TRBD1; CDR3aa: CASTGTGRGTNYGYTF; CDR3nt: TGTGCCAGCACCGGGACAGGGAGGGGGACAAACTATGGCTACACCTTC
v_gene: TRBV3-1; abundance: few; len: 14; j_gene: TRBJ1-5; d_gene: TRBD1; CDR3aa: CASSLRQGTQPQHF; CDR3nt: TGTGCCAGCAGCCTTAGACAGGGTACTCAGCCCCAGCATTTT
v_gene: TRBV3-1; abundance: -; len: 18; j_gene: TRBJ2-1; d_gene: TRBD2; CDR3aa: CASSQANSGRESYNEQFF; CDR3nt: TGTGCCAGCAGCCAAGCTAATAGCGGGAGGGAATCCTACAATGAGCAGTTCTTC
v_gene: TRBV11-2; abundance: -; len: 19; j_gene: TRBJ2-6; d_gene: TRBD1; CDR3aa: CASSAPPGGKSSGANVLTF; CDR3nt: TGTGCCAGCAGCGCCCCCCCAGGGGGCAAGAGCTCTGGGGCCAACGTCCTGACTTTC
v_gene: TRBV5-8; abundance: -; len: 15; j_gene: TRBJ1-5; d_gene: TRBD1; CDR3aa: CASSPFSQGNQPQHF; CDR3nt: TGTGCCAGCAGCCCCTTTTCACAGGGGAATCAGCCCCAGCATTTT
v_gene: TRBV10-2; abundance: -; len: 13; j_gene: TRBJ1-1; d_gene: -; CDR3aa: CASRNRDNTEAFF; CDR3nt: TGCGCCAGCAGAAACCGGGACAACACAGAAGCTTTCTTT
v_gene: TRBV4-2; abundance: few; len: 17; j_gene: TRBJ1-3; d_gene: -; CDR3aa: CASSLLFLGTSGNTIYF; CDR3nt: TGTGCCAGCAGCCTACTATTTTTAGGGACCTCTGGAAACACCATATATTTT
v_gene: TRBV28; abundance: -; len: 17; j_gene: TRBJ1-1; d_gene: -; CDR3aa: CASSKGVIGGRVPEAFF; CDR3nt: TGTGCCAGCAGCAAGGGAGTTATAGGGGGAAGGGTTCCTGAAGCTTTCTTT
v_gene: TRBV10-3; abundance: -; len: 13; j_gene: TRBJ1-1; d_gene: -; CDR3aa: CAISDRANTEAFF; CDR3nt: TGTGCCATCAGTGATAGAGCGAACACTGAAGCTTTCTTT